This T cell receptor (beta chain) is from a study of regulatory T cells in long-lasting Graves disease. The CDR3 sequence is 14 residues long. With 6 bases removed from V and 6 bases from J, the gap between germline ends came to 15 bases. CDR1 and CDR2 (germline): SGHRS, YFSETQ. Time point noted: persistent/refractory GD, antithyroid drugs over 5 years with positive TRAb. PBMCs were the source of the RNA used for TCR sequencing. CDR3-region Arm-PCR and iRepertoire HTBI primers produced the TCR beta libraries. TCRdb reprocessed the multiplex PCR reads with MiXCR, giving one entry per CDR3 protein. Of 600,000 to 800,000 distinct CDR3 sequences in the sample, roughly 30% are singletons; the top ten hold around 42%.

The TCR was taken from a female donor with Graves disease. This chain links TRBV5-1 with TRBJ2-2; perhaps TRBD2 as D (5 bases). This material consisted of peripheral blood mononuclear cells (PBMCs), taken when the disease was refractory, from a patient treated with antithyroid drugs. This CDR3 reads CASTLEADSGELFF. In DNA, the CDR3 is TGCGCCAGCACCTTAGAAGCGGATTCCGGGGAGCTGTTTTTT.